The entry below gives a single TCR beta chain sequence along with its context. Relative to the germline gene, one junction end is altered; a read error may explain this. The CDR3 is 17 residues long. The germline CDR1 and CDR2 sequences are DFQATT and SNEGSKA (reference sequence). PCR was run on genomic DNA. Amplification of the beta chain CDR3 used 30 forward and 13 reverse multiplex primers. TCRdb re-derived calls from the multiplex PCR reads in MiXCR, one entry per CDR3 protein. The sample has a few hundred thousand distinct CDR3 sequences, around 50% seen once; the top ten hold roughly an eighth. These data originate in a study of type 1 and type 2 diabetes patients. Each diabetic donor fulfilled classification criteria for either type 1 or type 2.

The V and J genes are TRBV20-1 and TRBJ2-3, with 11 bases that match TRBD2. The source material was peripheral blood mononuclear cells (PBMCs). This receptor was taken from a man in his late teens or twenties with type 2 diabetes. The CDR3 loop is CGARDLAGGGFTDTQYF. The CDR3 nucleotides read TGCGGTGCTAGAGACCTAGCGGGAGGAGGCTTCACAGATACGCAGTATTTT.